This is a list of T cell receptor beta chains from one sample in a study of blood T cell repertoires in COVID-19. The method was immunoSEQ multiplex PCR; TCRdb's version includes in-frame clones alone and lacks a portion of them. The sample shows hundreds of thousands of clones, roughly 84% of them seen only once. The sequenced sample consisted of peripheral blood. The source is a man in his forties with acute or convalescent COVID-19. The CDR3 runs from the conserved cysteine through the conserved F or W. The order of the fields is J gene, clone size, V gene, D gene, CDR3 protein, CDR3 DNA. D genes are given only for firm matches. Clone size appears in some rows only: once, few, many, or a class for an expanded clone.

>TRBJ1-4|once|TRBV19|TRBD1
CASTGATGGLEKLFF
TGTGCCAGTACCGGAGCGACAGGGGGTTTGGAAAAACTGTTTTTT
>TRBJ2-1|few|TRBV7-9|TRBD2
CASSLPSGRGDEQFF
TGTGCCAGCAGCCTTCCTAGCGGGAGGGGCGATGAGCAGTTCTTC
>TRBJ2-5|-|TRBV11-2|-
CASSLDPGGETQYF
TGTGCCAGCAGCTTGGACCCAGGGGGGGAGACCCAGTACTTC
>TRBJ2-1|-|TRBV7-5|-
CVRSPGLAGPRINEQFF
TGTGTCAGAAGTCCGGGACTAGCGGGCCCCCGAATCAATGAGCAGTTCTTC
>TRBJ2-7|-|TRBV20-1|TRBD1
CSASVQGAGEQYF
TGCAGTGCTAGTGTACAGGGGGCCGGCGAGCAGTACTTC
>TRBJ1-1|-|TRBV5-1|TRBD1
CASRTNRGATEAFF
TGCGCCAGCAGAACAAACAGGGGTGCCACTGAAGCTTTCTTT
>TRBJ1-1|-|TRBV3-1/TRBV3-2|TRBD1
CASSQRGQEYTEAFF
TGTGCCAGCAGCCAGAGGGGACAGGAATACACTGAAGCTTTCTTT
>TRBJ1-2|-|TRBV30|TRBD1
CAWSVGDRENYGYTF
TGTGCCTGGAGTGTAGGTGACAGGGAAAACTATGGCTACACCTTC
>TRBJ2-1|large|TRBV12-3/TRBV12-4|-
CASSPPLADEQFF
TGTGCCAGCAGTCCTCCCCTAGCCGATGAGCAGTTCTTC
>TRBJ2-7|-|TRBV5-1|TRBD2
CASSHGLAVYEQYF
TGCGCCAGCAGCCACGGACTAGCAGTCTACGAGCAGTACTTC
>TRBJ2-1|-|TRBV6-4|-
CASSDVRGGEQFF
TGTGCCAGCAGTGACGTTAGGGGGGGTGAGCAGTTCTTC
>TRBJ2-7|-|TRBV11-2|TRBD2
CASSQGLATAYEQYF
TGTGCCAGCAGCCAGGGACTAGCGACTGCCTACGAGCAGTACTTC
>TRBJ2-5|-|TRBV15|TRBD2
CATSRDFRALASETQYF
TGTGCCACCAGCAGAGATTTTAGGGCACTAGCGAGTGAGACCCAGTACTTC
>TRBJ1-4|-|TRBV7-2|TRBD1
CASNRGNRAEKLFF
TGTGCCAGCAACAGGGGAAACCGGGCTGAAAAACTGTTTTTT
>TRBJ2-7|-|TRBV19|-
CASSPTVASYEQYF
TGTGCCAGTAGCCCGACAGTTGCCTCCTACGAGCAGTACTTC
>TRBJ1-2|-|TRBV18|-
CASSPPGRDGNYGYTF
TGTGCCAGCTCACCCCCAGGGCGGGACGGTAACTATGGCTACACCTTC
>TRBJ1-5|-|TRBV9|-
CASSRQGGVGQPQHF
TGTGCCAGCAGCCGCCAGGGCGGGGTGGGTCAGCCCCAGCATTTT
>TRBJ2-7|-|TRBV19|-
CASSIAQMGPYEQYF
TGTGCCAGTAGTATAGCACAGATGGGCCCATACGAGCAGTACTTC
>TRBJ1-1|many|TRBV11-2|TRBD1
CASSSIGTGNTEAFF
TGTGCCAGCAGCTCCATCGGGACAGGGAACACTGAAGCTTTCTTT
>TRBJ1-2|-|TRBV7-9|TRBD1
CASSRGQGGYGYTF
TGTGCCAGCAGCCGGGGACAGGGAGGCTATGGCTACACCTTC
>TRBJ2-3|once|TRBV5-4|-
CASSLLRQTVTDTQYF
TGTGCCAGCAGCTTGCTACGCCAGACTGTCACAGATACGCAGTATTTT
>TRBJ1-2|-|TRBV7-9|-
CASSWVWREKKDGYTF
TGTGCCAGCAGCTGGGTGTGGAGGGAGAAGAAGGATGGCTACACCTTC
>TRBJ1-1|-|TRBV7-9|TRBD1
CASSSGTGLRNTEAFF
TGTGCCAGCAGCTCCGGGACAGGGTTGAGGAACACTGAAGCTTTCTTT
>TRBJ2-7|-|TRBV19|TRBD2
CASRTSGTTYEQYF
TGTGCCAGCAGGACTAGCGGAACCACCTACGAGCAGTACTTC
>TRBJ2-2|-|TRBV2|TRBD1
CASSPGQGGSTGELFF
TGTGCCAGCAGCCCGGGACAGGGCGGAAGCACCGGGGAGCTGTTTTTT
>TRBJ2-5|-|TRBV2|TRBD2
CASSEALGLAGIWTQYF
TGTGCCAGCAGTGAAGCGCTTGGTCTAGCGGGAATATGGACCCAGTACTTC
>TRBJ1-1|-|TRBV12-3/TRBV12-4|-
CASSLYREAFF
TGTGCCAGCAGTTTGTACCGGGAAGCTTTCTTT
>TRBJ2-3|-|TRBV10-3|TRBD2
CAISGGGSNTDTQYF
TGTGCCATCAGTGGGGGGGGATCCAACACAGATACGCAGTATTTT
>TRBJ1-1|-|TRBV2|-
CASSEIGVAEAFF
TGTGCCAGCAGTGAAATAGGGGTAGCTGAAGCTTTCTTT
>TRBJ2-4|-|TRBV6-1|TRBD1
CASSEAGTVAGAKNIQYF
TGTGCCAGCAGTGAAGCAGGGACAGTCGCCGGAGCCAAAAACATTCAGTACTTC
>TRBJ2-7|-|TRBV18|TRBD2
CASSQTSGPYEQYF
TGTGCCAGCTCACAGACTAGCGGGCCTTACGAGCAGTACTTC
>TRBJ1-1|-|TRBV11-2|-
CASSLNYNAEAFF
TGTGCCAGCAGCTTAAATTACAACGCTGAAGCTTTCTTT
>TRBJ2-3|-|TRBV5-1|TRBD1
CASRSQGASTDTQYF
TGCGCCAGCAGATCACAGGGGGCCTCCACAGATACGCAGTATTTT
>TRBJ2-1|-|TRBV7-2|-
CASSLRQVAEQFF
TGTGCCAGCAGCTTACGACAGGTTGCTGAGCAGTTCTTC
>TRBJ1-2|-|TRBV18|-
CASSPTGSEGYTF
TGTGCCAGCTCACCAACGGGGTCGGAGGGCTACACCTTC
>TRBJ2-1|-|TRBV5-1|TRBD2
CASSLETSGSSEQFF
TGCGCCAGCAGCTTGGAGACTAGCGGGAGTAGTGAGCAGTTCTTC
>TRBJ1-4|-|TRBV5-5|-
CASTLRTDNEKLFF
TGTGCCAGCACCTTGAGGACAGATAATGAAAAACTGTTTTTT
>TRBJ1-4|-|TRBV27|-
CASSLSVQSTNEKLFF
TGTGCCAGCAGTTTATCGGTGCAGTCAACTAATGAAAAACTGTTTTTT
>TRBJ1-1|-|TRBV12-3/TRBV12-4|-
CASSLPDTEAFF
TGTGCCAGCAGTTTACCTGACACTGAAGCTTTCTTT
>TRBJ1-5|-|TRBV7-9|-
CASSPGTLSNQPQHF
TGTGCCAGCAGCCCAGGGACACTTAGCAATCAGCCCCAGCATTTT
>TRBJ1-1|-|TRBV4-2|-
CASSLEGINTEAFF
TGTGCCAGCAGCCTTGAGGGTATTAACACTGAAGCTTTCTTT
>TRBJ2-7|-|TRBV18|TRBD1
CASSPPGTGNEQYF
TGTGCCAGCTCACCACCGGGGACAGGAAACGAGCAGTACTTC
>TRBJ1-6|-|TRBV3-1/TRBV3-2|TRBD1
CASSPGQDNSPLHF
TGTGCCAGCAGCCCGGGACAGGATAATTCACCCCTCCACTTT
>TRBJ1-5|-|TRBV18|TRBD1
CASSRGQGPDQPQHF
TGTGCCAGCTCACGGGGACAGGGGCCGGATCAGCCCCAGCATTTT
>TRBJ2-7|-|TRBV5-1|-
CASSLGGGRSRTYEQYF
TGCGCCAGCAGCTTGGGGGGCGGCAGGTCACGTACCTACGAGCAGTACTTC
>TRBJ2-7|-|TRBV6-2/TRBV6-3|TRBD2
CASSYSYASGTSYEQYF
TGTGCCAGCAGTTACTCGTACGCTAGCGGGACCTCCTACGAGCAGTACTTC
>TRBJ2-7|-|TRBV7-2|-
CASSFSPYGEQYF
TGTGCCAGCAGTTTTTCGCCCTACGGGGAGCAGTACTTC
>TRBJ2-6|-|TRBV7-6|-
CASSLAGAGLSGANVLTF
TGTGCCAGCAGCTTAGCCGGGGCGGGACTCTCTGGGGCCAACGTCCTGACTTTC
>TRBJ1-2|-|TRBV6-5|-
CASLPPGGLYGYTF
TGTGCCAGCCTCCCCCCGGGGGGCCTCTATGGCTACACCTTC
>TRBJ2-3|once|TRBV30|-
CARSGGQGTDTQYF
TGTGCCCGATCGGGGGGACAGGGCACAGATACGCAGTATTTT
>TRBJ2-7|-|TRBV5-1|TRBD1
CASSPRTGGIYEQYF
TGCGCCAGCAGCCCCCGGACAGGGGGCATATACGAGCAGTACTTC
>TRBJ1-4|-|TRBV24-1|TRBD1
CATADRGRREKLFF
TGTGCCACCGCGGACAGGGGGCGCCGGGAAAAACTGTTTTTT